This TCR beta chain was documented in a study of vaccination and CD4 T cells after COVID-19. Study context: Cells were stimulated with overlapping spike peptides from SARS-CoV-2, HCoV-NL63, HCoV-OC43 and HCoV-229E.

This CDR3 spans 15 amino acids. The V and J ends lost 5 bases and 5 bases respectively, with 13 bases between them. Germline CDR1 reads LNHDA; CDR2 reads SQIVND (reference sequence). Researchers used the Oncomine TCR Beta short-read assay to sequence DNA from cultured CD4+ T cells. MiXCR, applied by TCRdb to the PCR reads, yields one record per CDR3 protein. The table has about 28,000 distinct CDR3 sequences, around 60% seen once. The treatment was: approximately 11-day PBMC culture with coronavirus spike peptide pools or control peptides (ViraFEST assay). For this clonotype: Its antigen remains unidentified.

The clonotype originates from a human donor who received a COVID-19 vaccine. The material was CD4+ T cells from blood, cultured in vitro, obtained after SARS-CoV-2 vaccination. The chain has TRBV19 and TRBJ1-6; no clear D. The CDR3, as DNA: TGTGCCAGTAGTCTGTCGGGGAATCATAATTCACCCCTCCACTTT. Translated: CASSLSGNHNSPLHF.